Listed below are T cell receptor beta chains from one sample, sequenced in a study of cytomegalovirus exposure and HLA in healthy donors. TCRdb keeps only in-frame clones here, not all; method: immunoSEQ multiplex PCR. The sample yields 110,000 to 150,000 clones, about three quarters seen once. The specimen sequenced was PBMCs. These receptors were taken from a woman in her twenties or thirties in good health and CMV-seronegative. Both conserved end residues are part of each CDR3.

v_gene	j_gene	CDR3aa
TRBV30	-	CAWGRGNEQYF
TRBV6-6	TRBJ2-3	CASTPRGDTQYF
TRBV6-5	TRBJ2-1	CASSPTSGGYNEQFF
TRBV30	TRBJ1-2	CAWRRGGEGRGYTF
TRBV6-5	-	CASSYSTGAPYEQYF
TRBV30	TRBJ2-3	CAWSVPGGRDTQYF
TRBV28	TRBJ1-2	CASSSPGGRYYGYTF
TRBV30	TRBJ2-1	CAEERSYNEQFF
TRBV28	TRBJ1-1	CASSFAVVSNTEAFF
TRBV18	TRBJ2-1	CASSPLGTGDNEQFF
TRBV6-1	TRBJ2-4	CASSVFGGGTRNIQYF
TRBV21-1	TRBJ2-7	CASSKGIIAGGPLYEQYF
TRBV6-4	TRBJ1-1	CASSDMGGGEAFF
TRBV9	TRBJ2-7	CASSLAGQNYEQYF
TRBV6-5	TRBJ1-2	CASRSEGQGVYGYTF
TRBV19	TRBJ2-3	CASSIVSGGADTQYF
TRBV7-2	TRBJ1-1	CASSFTGITEAFF
TRBV28	TRBJ1-5	CASSLNVPGQPQHF
TRBV7-2	TRBJ2-5	CASSLGRTQETQYF
TRBV7-3	TRBJ2-7	CASSSGSGYEQYF
TRBV30	TRBJ1-2	CAWSVRGTYTF
TRBV6-6	TRBJ1-5	CASSYSAGVSNQPQHF
TRBV2	TRBJ1-5	CATESGSGQPQHF
TRBV28	TRBJ2-7	CASSLGMYEQYF
TRBV5-8	TRBJ2-6	CASSLRAGAGANVLTF
TRBV19	TRBJ2-5	CASSNRLKQETQYF
TRBV18	TRBJ1-1	CASSLGLISNTEAFF
TRBV5-1	TRBJ2-3	CASSTLAESTDTQYF
TRBV6-5	TRBJ2-1	CASSSSTGAVNEQFF
TRBV5-6	TRBJ2-2	CASSLRRTGSNTGELFF
TRBV5-3	TRBJ1-5	CARSFKGTGGPKNGNQPQHF
TRBV29-1	TRBJ2-1	CSAEGGSPSSYNEQFF
TRBV15	TRBJ1-4	CATSRGLSATNEKLFF
TRBV7-6	TRBJ1-4	CASAGGTNEKLFF
TRBV7-9	TRBJ1-3	CASTMAETAGNTIYF
TRBV5-1	TRBJ2-5	CASSLAGGKTQYF
TRBV5-4	TRBJ2-1	CASSGGQGWGEQFF
TRBV19	TRBJ2-5	CASSIGRKETQYF
TRBV5-1	TRBJ2-5	CASSGGTGGYQETQYF
TRBV19	TRBJ2-2	CASNLAGVGTGELFF
TRBV4-1	TRBJ2-3	CASTKLGGTDTQYF
TRBV28	TRBJ1-2	CASRPAGDGYGYTF
TRBV28	TRBJ1-3	CASQDSSGNTIYF
TRBV28	TRBJ2-1	CASSFNREYDEQFF
TRBV10-3	-	CAISGTTTRGEQYF
TRBV11-2	TRBJ2-7	CASSPAGLAGYEQYF
TRBV11-3	TRBJ2-1	CASSSGLAYNEQFF
TRBV5-1	TRBJ2-2	CASSFTVLAFSGELFF
TRBV7-2	TRBJ1-4	CASSPRSGLVLNEKLFF
TRBV10-3	TRBJ2-1	CAISGTGGLVNEQFF
TRBV9	TRBJ1-5	CASSARLGGTGNQPQHF
TRBV2	TRBJ2-1	CASSGDRVWGSYNEQFF
TRBV28	TRBJ1-5	CASSPPGADPSQPQHF
TRBV5-1	TRBJ2-1	CASSLSSGEREQFF
TRBV2	TRBJ2-7	CASSPAYEQYF
TRBV6-4	TRBJ2-6	CASGGGTEGSGANVLTF
TRBV18	TRBJ2-1	CASSPQREAYNEQFF
TRBV5-8	TRBJ1-2	CASRNRDRVSFGYTF